The 11 T cell receptor beta chains below were found in one sample sequenced in a study of CD4 T cells in relation to SARS-CoV-2 and coronaviruses. Their antigens remain unidentified. CD4+ T cells from unexposed donors were obtained before the COVID-19 pandemic (2011-2018). After nine to ten days of culture, CD4+ T cells were isolated. Using immunoSEQ multiplex PCR, the repertoire was profiled, and TCRdb retains in-frame clones only, with some absent. The sample records 14,000 or so clones, approximately 78% being singletons. Sequenced material: CD4+ T cells from PBMCs, cultured in vitro. All receptors come from a human donor in good health.

The rearrangement uses TRBV19 and TRBJ1-1, with 10 bases matching TRBD1. Germline-derived CDR1 and CDR2 are LNHDA and SQIVND (reference sequence). The CDR3 spans 16 residues. V dropped 10 bases and J dropped 5; count of bases not matched to a gene: 16. CDR3 bases: TGTGCCACCACCGGCCGGGACAGGGGCGCGGGTACTGAAGCTTTCTTT. As protein: CATTGRDRGAGTEAFF.

The V and J genes are TRBV10-3 and TRBJ1-5; D unresolved. Germline V CDR1 and CDR2: ENHRY, SYGVKD. V lost 3 bases and J lost 0, with 9 bases in between. The CDR3 totals 15 residues. The CDR3, as DNA: TGTGCCATCAGTGAAGTCGGTCTTAGCAATCAGCCCCAGCATTTT. It translates to CAISEVGLSNQPQHF.

This chain joins TRBV5-6 and TRBJ1-4, with D possibly matching TRBD1 (5 bases). CDR1 is SGHDT, CDR2 YYEEEE, per germline. This CDR3 has 15 amino acids. V gave up 5 bases and J gave up 5 bases, with 16 bases separating them. The CDR3, as DNA: TGTGCCAGCAGTCGGGCCGGGACGGCGAATGAAAAACTGTTTTTT. Its translation is CASSRAGTANEKLFF.

The chain recombines TRBV7-9 with TRBJ2-1; D not certain. The CDR3 has 11 amino acids. V dropped 4 bases and J dropped 12 bases, with 10 bases sitting between them. Germline values: CDR1 SEHNR, CDR2 FQNEAQ (reference sequence). This CDR3 reads CASSSMDGQFF. The CDR3 region has the DNA TGTGCCAGCAGCTCAATGGATGGGCAGTTCTTC.

V usage is TRBV29-1 and J usage is TRBJ1-2; tentative D call: TRBD1 (5 bases). This CDR3 region has 12 residues. V gave up 5 bases and J gave up 5 bases, with 12 bases separating them. Germline CDR1 SQVTM, CDR2 ANQGSEA. CDR3 bases: TGCAGCGTTCGGGACCTCGGATATGGCTACACCTTC. This sequence encodes CSVRDLGYGYTF. Variable domain in full (rest from reference TRBV29-1 and TRBJ1-2): SAVISQKPSRDICQRGTSLTIQCQVDSQVTMMFWYRQQPGQSLTLIATANQGSEATYESGFVIDKFPISRPNLTFSTLTVSNMSPEDSSIYLCSVRDLGYGYTFGSGTRLTVV.

This chain uses TRBV6-4 with TRBJ2-1; the D is unclear. This CDR3 comprises 11 residues. From germline, CDR1 is MRHNA and CDR2 SNTAGT. Trimming stripped 6 bases from V and 10 bases from J, with 10 bases between. For the CDR3, the DNA is TGTGCCAGCAGCCCAGTTCCCGAGCAGTTCTTC. Encoded protein: CASSPVPEQFF.

The J gene is TRBJ2-2, the V gene TRBV4-2; 11 bases match TRBD1. This CDR3 contains 15 residues. Germline trimming cut 3 bases from V and 3 bases from J; bases unmatched to any gene: 0. Germline CDR1 LGHNA, CDR2 YNFKEQ. CDR3 nucleotide sequence: TGTGCCAGCAGCCAGGGACAGGGGGACACCGGGGAGCTGTTTTTT. The encoded protein is CASSQGQGDTGELFF.

The rearrangement uses TRBV24-1 and TRBJ2-1; 11 nucleotides line up with TRBD1. With V trimmed by 5 bases and J by 4 bases, 3 bases remained unmatched. This CDR3 is built from 15 residues. Germline values: CDR1 KGHDR, CDR2 SFDVKD. Here the CDR3 reads CATSVGTGGYNEQFF. The CDR3 region has the DNA TGTGCCACCAGTGTTGGGACAGGGGGATACAATGAGCAGTTCTTC.

The rearrangement links TRBV18 to TRBJ1-2; no clear D. V was clipped by 5 bases and J by 1 base, with 20 bases between them. There are 17 residues in the CDR3. Per germline, CDR1 KGHSH and CDR2 LQKENI. The CDR3 coding sequence is TGTGCCAGCTCAGCGTCCGTTAACAGAGACTTTAACTATGGCTACACCTTC. Its translation: CASSASVNRDFNYGYTF. Full variable domain (remainder filled in from reference TRBV18 and TRBJ1-2): NAGVMQNPRHLVRRRGQEARLRCSPMKGHSHVYWYRQLPEEGLKFMVYLQKENIIDESGMPKERFSAEFPKEGPSILRIQQVVRGDSAAYFCASSASVNRDFNYGYTFGSGTRLTVV.

The chain couples TRBV6-6 to TRBJ2-7; unclear D gene. Germline lookup yields CDR1 MNHNY and CDR2 SVGAGI (reference sequence). V shed 7 bases and J shed 5 bases, with 9 bases lying between them. CDR3 length: 11 residues. This chain's CDR3 is CASTYRNEQYF. The CDR3 coding sequence is TGTGCCAGCACCTATCGGAACGAGCAGTACTTC.

This clone was seen a single time. The chain has TRBV3-1 (or the pseudogene TRBV3-2) and TRBJ2-7, with 12 bases that match TRBD2. V trimming: 4 bases; J trimming: 6 bases; junction bases outside the gene matches: 7. The CDR3 loop spans 15 amino acids. Looked up from germline, CDR1 is LGHDT and CDR2 is YNNKEL (reference sequence). CDR3 nucleotide sequence: TGTGCCAGCAGCCCAAGGACTAGCGGGATTTTCGAGCAGTACTTC. Translation: CASSPRTSGIFEQYF.